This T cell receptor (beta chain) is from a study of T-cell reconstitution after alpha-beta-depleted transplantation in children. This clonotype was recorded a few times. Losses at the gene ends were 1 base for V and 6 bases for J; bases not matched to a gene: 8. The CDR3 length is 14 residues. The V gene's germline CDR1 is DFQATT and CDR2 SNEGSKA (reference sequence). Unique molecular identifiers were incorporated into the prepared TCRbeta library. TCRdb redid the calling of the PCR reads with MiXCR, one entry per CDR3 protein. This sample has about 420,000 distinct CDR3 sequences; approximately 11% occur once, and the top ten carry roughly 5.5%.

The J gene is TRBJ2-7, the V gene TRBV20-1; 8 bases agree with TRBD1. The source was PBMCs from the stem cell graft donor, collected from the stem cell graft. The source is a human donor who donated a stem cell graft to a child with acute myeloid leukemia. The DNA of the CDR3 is TGCAGTGCTAGAGTTTCCGCAGGGGGCCGCGAGCAGTACTTC. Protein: CSARVSAGGREQYF.